These 24 T cell receptor beta chains were all obtained from the same sample, sequenced in a study of blood T cell repertoires in COVID-19. The method was immunoSEQ multiplex PCR; TCRdb's version includes in-frame clones alone and lacks a portion of them. The sample holds roughly 150,000 clones; around 80% are singletons and the top ten take approximately 10%. The sequencing input was peripheral blood. These TCRs come from a woman in her fifties or sixties with acute or convalescent COVID-19.

This rearrangement joins TRBV9 to TRBJ2-3; D might be TRBD2 (6 bases). The CDR3 is 16 amino acids. The germline gives CDR1 SGDLS, CDR2 YYNGEE. Trimming removed 4 bases at V and 0 bases at J, with 15 bases between. CDR3 nucleotide sequence: TGTGCCAGCAGCATACGACTAGATCCCAGCACAGATACGCAGTATTTT. Translating it yields CASSIRLDPSTDTQYF.

The chain is built from TRBV18 and TRBJ2-1; no clear D. There are 17 residues in the CDR3. V lost 6 bases, J lost 0 bases, and 18 bases lay in between. CDR1 is KGHSH, CDR2 LQKENI, per germline. CDR3 DNA sequence: TGTGCCAGCTCTAGTACCTATACTGTGAGCTCCTACAATGAGCAGTTCTTC. Translated: CASSSTYTVSSYNEQFF.

The CDR3 reads CASSVLIVVYDNEQFF. Here the CDR3 DNA reads TGTGCCAGCAGTGTCCTGATAGTGGTGTATGACAATGAGCAGTTCTTC. The chain is built from TRBV6-1 and TRBJ2-1; D gene ambiguous. CDR3 length: 16 residues. Germline-derived CDR1 and CDR2 are MNHNS and SASEGT. With 4 bases removed from V and 5 bases from J, the gap between germline ends came to 18 bases.

This sequence joins TRBV6-4 and TRBJ1-1; TRBD1 matches 7 bases. The CDR3 has 15 residues. J was trimmed by 4 bases and V by 5 bases; bases with no gene match: 10. Germline lookup yields CDR1 MRHNA and CDR2 SNTAGT. The CDR3 coding sequence is TGTGCCAGCAGTCCCCAAACAGGGGCGATCACTGAAGCTTTCTTT. Its translation is CASSPQTGAITEAFF.

This clone was detected ten times or more. The V call is TRBV4-2, the J call TRBJ2-2, with 10 bases matching TRBD2. Germline V gene lookup returns CDR1 LGHNA and CDR2 YNFKEQ. The CDR3 is made up of 16 amino acids. V lost 0 bases to trimming and J lost 7 bases; unmatched junction nucleotides: 5. The CDR3: CASSQDLAGAGGELFF. Written as DNA, the CDR3 is TGTGCCAGCAGCCAAGATCTAGCGGGGGCCGGCGGGGAGCTGTTTTTT.

The V gene is TRBV7-2, the J gene TRBJ2-7; 11 nucleotides align to TRBD2. This CDR3 spans 15 amino acids. V was pared by 2 bases and J by 7 bases, with 7 bases of the junction left unmatched. Per the germline V gene, CDR1 is SGHTA and CDR2 is FQGNSA. The CDR3 DNA reads TGTGCCAGCAGCTTAAGGGGGCTAGCGGGAGGTGAGCAGTACTTC. Protein sequence: CASSLRGLAGGEQYF.

The V and J genes are TRBV9 and TRBJ1-2; a possible D gene is TRBD1 (6 bases). Germline loops: CDR1 SGDLS, CDR2 YYNGEE. The CDR3 sequence is 15 residues long. Trimming left V 0 bases short and J 0 bases short, with 9 bases between. The CDR3 loop reads CASSVEGGTNYGYTF. Written as DNA, the CDR3 is TGTGCCAGCAGCGTAGAGGGGGGGACTAACTATGGCTACACCTTC.

The genes are TRBV18 and TRBJ2-6; maybe TRBD2 (7 bases). CDR3 size: 15 residues. Looked up from germline, CDR1 is KGHSH and CDR2 is LQKENI. V shed 2 bases and J shed 4 bases, with 9 bases lying between them. CDR3 sequence reads: CASSPAGAGANVLTF. CDR3 DNA sequence: TGTGCCAGCTCACCAGCGGGGGCAGGGGCCAACGTCCTGACTTTC.

This chain connects TRBV19 to TRBJ1-5; 9 positions agree with TRBD1. Germline CDR1 LNHDA, CDR2 SQIVND (reference sequence). The CDR3 consists of 16 residues. J gave up 3 bases and V 3 bases, and 6 bases lay outside the gene matches. CDR3 region: CASSMGNRGPNQPQHF. CDR3 sequence (DNA): TGTGCCAGTAGTATGGGGAACAGGGGGCCCAATCAGCCCCAGCATTTT.

This sequence joins TRBV19 and TRBJ1-1; 10 bases fit TRBD1. The CDR3 is 13 residues long. The V gene's germline CDR1 is LNHDA and CDR2 SQIVND (reference sequence). V dropped 8 bases and J dropped 2; count of bases not matched to a gene: 2. This CDR3 reads CASRTGGNTEAFF. The DNA of the CDR3 is TGTGCCAGTCGGACAGGGGGAAACACTGAAGCTTTCTTT.

The genes are TRBV12-3 or TRBV12-4 and TRBJ2-2; 7 positions match TRBD2. The CDR3 spans 13 residues. V dropped 6 bases and J dropped 6; count of bases not matched to a gene: 4. The CDR3 spells CASRRTSAGELFF. The CDR3, as DNA: TGTGCCAGCAGACGGACTAGTGCCGGGGAGCTGTTTTTT.

The CDR3 DNA is TGTGCCAGCAGCTTAGGGACAGGGGGCATTGGACCTGGAAACACCATATATTTT. Translated, it gives CASSLGTGGIGPGNTIYF. The V and J genes are TRBV5-5 and TRBJ1-3; 12 bases align to TRBD1. The CDR3 spans 18 residues. Per the germline V gene, CDR1 is SGHKS and CDR2 is YYEKEE (reference sequence). V was pared by 2 bases and J by 2 bases, with 8 bases of the junction left unmatched.

The CDR3 nucleotides read TGTGCCAGCAGCCCTGACACCGGGGTCCAGCAGCCCCAGCATTTT. Amino acids: CASSPDTGVQQPQHF. The chain links TRBV9 to TRBJ1-5; D is unresolved. V was trimmed by 4 bases and J by 7 bases, leaving 18 bases between them. In germline, CDR1 is SGDLS, CDR2 YYNGEE. The CDR3 totals 15 residues. Using reference TRBV9 and TRBJ1-5 for the parts outside the CDR3, the full variable domain is DSGVTQTPKHLITATGQRVTLRCSPRSGDLSVYWYQQSLDQGLQFLIQYYNGEERAKGNILERFSAQQFPDLHSELNLSSLELGDSALYFCASSPDTGVQQPQHFGDGTRLSIL.

In its sample, this clone was seen once. This chain joins TRBV4-3 and TRBJ2-7, with 9 bases identical to TRBD1. V shed 2 bases, J shed 6 bases, and the junction held 8 bases outside the gene matches. Germline V gene sequence: CDR1 LGHNA, CDR2 YSLEER. This CDR3 has 15 amino acids. The CDR3: CASSQSGQGIGEQYF. CDR3 DNA: TGCGCCAGCAGCCAATCGGGACAGGGCATTGGCGAGCAGTACTTC.

The gene calls are TRBV4-3 and TRBJ1-2; maybe TRBD1 (6 bases). This CDR3 comprises 16 residues. Trimming cost V 0 bases and J 3 bases, with 14 bases left between them. Germline V gives CDR1 LGHNA, CDR2 YSLEER. DNA of the CDR3: TGCGCCAGCAGCCAAGATGGTAGGGGGAACGACTATGGCTACACCTTC. This gives the protein CASSQDGRGNDYGYTF.

V usage is TRBV6-6 and J usage is TRBJ2-7; D is possibly TRBD2 (5 bases). The germline V gene encodes CDR1 MNHNY and CDR2 SVGAGI (reference sequence). CDR3 length equals 13 residues. V was cut by 2 bases and J by 7 bases, with 12 bases left in between. This chain's CDR3 is CASSYTGSGEQYF. The CDR3 nucleotides are TGTGCCAGCAGTTACACTGGTTCGGGGGAGCAGTACTTC.

The chain couples TRBV6-6 to TRBJ2-3, with TRBD2 matching over 12 bases. Trimming cost V 5 bases and J 2 bases; bases outside gene matches: 2. Germline CDR1 and CDR2: MNHNY and SVGAGI (reference sequence). The CDR3 sequence is 15 residues long. CDR3 region: CASSGLAGHTDTQYF. The CDR3, as DNA: TGTGCCAGCAGTGGACTAGCGGGACACACAGATACGCAGTATTTT.

V and J are TRBV6-2 or TRBV6-3 and TRBJ2-2, with 10 bases matching TRBD2. Trimming at V came to 4 bases and at J to 1 base, leaving 3 bases not matched to a gene. Germline V gene sequence: CDR1 MNHEY, CDR2 SVGEGT. CDR3 length: 16 residues. This chain's CDR3 is CASSSRLAGNTGELFF. CDR3 DNA: TGTGCCAGCAGTTCCAGACTAGCGGGGAACACCGGGGAGCTGTTTTTT.

The V call is TRBV7-2, the J call TRBJ2-7; 7 bases line up with TRBD1. J lost 6 bases, V lost 1 base, and 12 bases had no gene match. The CDR3 is 16 residues long. CDR1 SGHTA and CDR2 FQGNSA come from the germline V gene. CDR3: CASSLVRTGPLSEQYF. CDR3 in DNA: TGTGCCAGCAGCTTAGTCAGGACAGGCCCCCTCAGCGAGCAGTACTTC. Full variable domain (remainder filled in from reference TRBV7-2 and TRBJ2-7): GAGVSQSPSNKVTEKGKDVELRCDPISGHTALYWYRQSLGQGLEFLIYFQGNSAPDKSGLPSDRFSAERTGGSVSTLTIQRTQQEDSAVYLCASSLVRTGPLSEQYFGPGTRLTVT.

The V gene is TRBV24-1, the J gene TRBJ1-2; 8 nucleotides agree with TRBD1. The CDR3 sequence is 13 residues long. J lost 12 bases, V lost 3 bases, and 8 bases had no gene match. The germline gives CDR1 KGHDR, CDR2 SFDVKD. In DNA form, the CDR3 reads TGTGCCACCAGTGATCCCGGGACAGGTTTCGACACCTTC. Translating it yields CATSDPGTGFDTF.

This clone was recorded a few times. The rearrangement joins TRBV2 to TRBJ1-3, with unresolved D. Germline values: CDR1 SNHLY, CDR2 FYNNEI. V lost 1 base, J lost 4 bases, and 14 bases lay in between. This CDR3 spans 16 amino acids. The CDR3 reads CASSEGPGFRGNTIYF. The CDR3 bases are TGTGCCAGCAGTGAAGGTCCTGGGTTCAGGGGAAACACCATATATTTT. Full variable domain (missing parts from reference TRBV2 and TRBJ1-3): EPEVTQTPSHQVTQMGQEVILRCVPISNHLYFYWYRQILGQKVEFLVSFYNNEISEKSEIFDDQFSVERPDGSNFTLKIRSTKLEDSAMYFCASSEGPGFRGNTIYFGEGSWLTVV.

This clone appeared a single time. DNA of the CDR3: TGTGCCAGCAGCTTAGGGGGTTTGGCTCAGCCCCAGCATTTT. It is translated as CASSLGGLAQPQHF. This chain uses TRBV5-6 with TRBJ1-5; tentatively, D is TRBD1 (6 bases). There are 14 residues in the CDR3. Germline V gives CDR1 SGHDT, CDR2 YYEEEE. The ends were cut back, 2 bases at V and 6 bases at J, with 12 bases in the middle.

The chain has TRBV18 and TRBJ1-2, with D perhaps TRBD1 (5 bases). CDR3 length: 13 residues. V lost 0 bases, J lost 12 bases, and 14 bases lay in between. CDR1 is KGHSH and CDR2 is LQKENI in the germline V gene. The CDR3 region is CASSPPFEGLNTF. DNA for the CDR3: TGTGCCAGCTCACCACCGTTTGAGGGACTCAACACCTTC.

This clone was observed a handful of times. The V and J genes are TRBV4-3 and TRBJ1-2, with unresolved D. Germline V gives CDR1 LGHNA, CDR2 YSLEER. The CDR3 extends over 14 amino acids. V was clipped by 2 bases and J by 4 bases, with 11 bases between them. CDR3 sequence (DNA): TGCGCCAGCAGCCAATCGGGAGTGAGCTATGGCTACACCTTC. The encoded protein is CASSQSGVSYGYTF.